The 14 T cell receptor beta chains listed next were all sequenced from one sample in a study of shared clonotypes between healthy human individuals. Clones were sequenced by immunoSEQ multiplex PCR, and TCRdb holds only the in-frame ones, with some missing. Here the sample spans 2 million to 3 million clones, roughly 93% being singletons. The sequenced sample was naive CD4+ T cells from PBMCs. The subset denotes: CD45RA+ positively selected. These receptors all come from a man aged 18 to 29 in good health. Some clones in this sample may be carry-over from other donors' samples.

This chain connects TRBV18 to TRBJ2-7; 9 bases match TRBD1. The V segment lost 5 bases and the J segment 1 base; nucleotides outside the gene matches: 6. Looked up from germline, CDR1 is KGHSH and CDR2 is LQKENI. The CDR3 length is 15 residues. CDR3 nucleotides: TGTGCCAGCTCAGGGACAGGGAGTGGATCCTACGAGCAGTACTTC. This encodes CASSGTGSGSYEQYF.

V usage is TRBV28 and J usage is TRBJ2-3; 9 nucleotides match TRBD2. Unmatched junction bases numbered 7, after V lost 4 bases and J lost 2 bases. The length of the CDR3 is 16 residues. From germline, CDR1 is MDHEN and CDR2 SYDVKM. The DNA of the CDR3 is TGTGCCAGCAGTTCTCACATAGCGGGAGCCACAGATACGCAGTATTTT. This gives the protein CASSSHIAGATDTQYF.

This clone was found once. This chain uses TRBV6-1 with TRBJ1-2; no clear D gene. The V gene lost 6 bases and the J gene lost 4 bases, with 3 bases spanning the gap. Germline V lookup: CDR1 MNHNS, CDR2 SASEGT. The CDR3 consists of 10 residues. CDR3 amino acids: CASSSYGYTF. In DNA form, the CDR3 reads TGTGCCAGCAGCTCCTATGGCTACACCTTC.

The gene calls are TRBV18 and TRBJ2-3; D is possibly TRBD2 (6 bases). The length of the CDR3 is 15 residues. The V end lost 3 bases, the J end lost 6 bases, and 16 bases lay between the germline ends. Per the germline V gene, CDR1 is KGHSH and CDR2 is LQKENI. CDR3 in DNA: TGTGCCAGCTCACCCTTTCGGCGGGACCTTGATACGCAGTATTTT. Protein product: CASSPFRRDLDTQYF.

Details on this clone: Other nucleotide sequences from this sample produce the same CDR3. This sequence joins TRBV29-1 and TRBJ2-1; the match to TRBD2 covers 9 bases. This CDR3 comprises 14 residues. CDR1 and CDR2 from the germline V gene are SQVTM and ANQGSEA. Germline trimming cut 4 bases from V and 3 bases from J; bases unmatched to any gene: 4. CDR3 nucleotide sequence: TGCAGCGTTGTCGTAGCGGGGGTCTACAATGAGCAGTTCTTC. Its protein is CSVVVAGVYNEQFF.

As concerns this clone: The same CDR3 also results from other DNA sequences found in this sample. The chain is built from TRBV5-1 and TRBJ1-2; 7 bases are shared with TRBD1. V was clipped by 0 bases and J by 2 bases; unmatched bases: 1. The length of the CDR3 is 14 residues. Germline V lookup: CDR1 SGHRS, CDR2 YFSETQ. In DNA, the CDR3 is TGCGCCAGCAGCTTGGAGGGACAGAACTATGGCTACACCTTC. Translation gives CASSLEGQNYGYTF. Looking up the rest from reference TRBV5-1 and TRBJ1-2 gives the full variable domain: KAGVTQTPRYLIKTRGQQVTLSCSPISGHRSVSWYQQTPGQGLQFLFEYFSETQRNKGNFPGRFSGRQFSNSRSEMNVSTLELGDSALYLCASSLEGQNYGYTFGSGTRLTVV.

This clone was observed a single time. The sample contains more than one DNA sequence encoding this CDR3. The DNA for the CDR3 is TGCGCCAGCAGCCTGGACGGAAGCTATGGCTACACCTTC. Residues: CASSLDGSYGYTF. J is TRBJ1-2 and V is TRBV5-1; D is unclear. CDR3 length equals 13 residues. Deletions cut 4 bases from V and 4 bases from J, with 11 bases between. CDR1 and CDR2 (germline): SGHRS, YFSETQ.

This chain links TRBV25-1 with TRBJ2-2; 8 bases fit TRBD2. Germline CDR1 MGHDK, CDR2 SYGVNS. The CDR3 is made up of 15 amino acids. The J segment lost 4 bases and the V segment lost 5 bases, leaving 6 bases of the junction unmatched. This chain's CDR3 is CASSSAGGATGELFF. CDR3 sequence (DNA): TGTGCCAGCAGTTCTGCGGGAGGTGCCACCGGGGAGCTGTTTTTT.

The chain has TRBV4-1 and TRBJ2-3, with 11 positions matching TRBD2. The CDR3 contains 16 residues. Germline V gene sequence: CDR1 MGHRA, CDR2 YSYEKL. Germline trimming cut 4 bases from V and 0 bases from J; bases unmatched to any gene: 3. The CDR3 spells CASSPGTSGSTDTQYF. As DNA, the CDR3 is TGCGCCAGCAGCCCTGGGACTAGCGGAAGCACAGATACGCAGTATTTT.

Note on this clone: Other nucleotide sequences in the sample specify the same CDR3. The chain carries TRBV5-1 and TRBJ2-1; D not resolved. CDR3 size: 13 residues. CDR1 and CDR2 (germline): SGHRS, YFSETQ. With 0 bases removed from V and 4 bases from J, the gap between germline ends came to 5 bases. The DNA of the CDR3 is TGCGCCAGCAGCTTGGACGCGTACAATGAGCAGTTCTTC. It yields the protein CASSLDAYNEQFF.

This sequence joins TRBV30 and TRBJ1-1; perhaps TRBD1 as D (6 bases). Germline V CDR1 and CDR2: GTSNPN, SVGIG (reference sequence). The CDR3 consists of 15 residues. Trimming shortened V by 2 bases and J by 11 bases, and 24 bases separated the two germline ends. CDR3 DNA: TGTGCCTGGAGTAAGGCTTCGCACAGGGTCGTGTGGGCTTTCTTT. Its translation is CAWSKASHRVVWAFF.

This clone was recorded only once. The chain couples TRBV5-1 to TRBJ1-1; D unresolved. Between the trimmed V and J ends, which lost 4 bases and 2 bases, there was a span of 15 bases. Germline values: CDR1 SGHRS, CDR2 YFSETQ. The CDR3 consists of 15 residues. The CDR3 reads CASSPSNYYNTEAFF. The CDR3 DNA follows: TGCGCCAGCAGCCCGTCCAATTATTACAACACTGAAGCTTTCTTT.

The chain combines TRBV7-2 with TRBJ2-7; no definite D call. Per germline, CDR1 SGHTA and CDR2 FQGNSA. Trimming pared 8 bases from V and 0 bases from J, leaving 14 bases between. The CDR3 totals 14 residues. CDR3 in DNA: TGTGCCAGCGCCCGAGGCGACGGCTCCTACGAGCAGTACTTC. As protein: CASARGDGSYEQYF.

The chain couples TRBV11-2 to TRBJ2-1; TRBD2 might be the D (5 bases). Germline assignment: CDR1 SGHAT and CDR2 FQNNGV. The CDR3 is 15 amino acids. Between the trimmed V and J ends, which lost 0 bases and 5 bases, there was a span of 11 bases. Here the CDR3 reads CASSLEPRGNNEQFF. CDR3 nucleotide sequence: TGTGCCAGCAGCTTAGAGCCTAGAGGGAACAATGAGCAGTTCTTC.